The rows below give T cell receptor beta chains drawn from one sample of a study of beta chain features in type 1 diabetes. Sequencing was performed with immunoSEQ multiplex PCR; in TCRdb, only in-frame clones are kept and a portion is missing. The sample lists about 200,000 clones, approximately 11% occurring once. Sequencing was performed on central memory CD4+ T cells from blood. The receptor source for this set is a man aged 18 to 29 in good health. CDR3s include the opening cysteine and the closing phenylalanine or tryptophan. The order of the fields is clone size, D gene, V gene, J gene, CDR3 DNA, CDR3 protein. A D gene is named only where the DNA matches it firmly. Clone size is given for some rows only: seen once, a few or many times, or a class if the clone is expanded.

size: -; D: TRBD2; V: TRBV9; J: TRBJ2-7; DNA: TGTGCCAGCAGCCGGGGGACTAGCGGGAGATACGAGCAGTACTTC; CDR3: CASSRGTSGRYEQYF
size: -; D: -; V: TRBV28; J: TRBJ1-2; DNA: TGTGCCAGCAAGGGGGACCGCTATCGCTACACCTTC; CDR3: CASKGDRYRYTF
size: few; D: TRBD2; V: TRBV25-1; J: TRBJ2-3; DNA: TGTGCCAGCAGTGAAGCTAATCCGGGACTACGTAGCACAGATACGCAGTATTTT; CDR3: CASSEANPGLRSTDTQYF
size: -; D: TRBD1; V: TRBV27; J: TRBJ2-5; DNA: TGTGCCAGCAGTACCCCGACAGGGGTAGAGACCCAGTACTTC; CDR3: CASSTPTGVETQYF
size: -; D: -; V: TRBV6-6; J: TRBJ2-7; DNA: TGTGCCAGCAGTTACACACCGTCGGATACGGAGGACGAGCAGTACTTC; CDR3: CASSYTPSDTEDEQYF
size: -; D: -; V: TRBV18; J: TRBJ2-1; DNA: TGTGCCAGCTCACCACCGGCCCGGCTACAGGAGCAGTTCTTC; CDR3: CASSPPARLQEQFF
size: few; D: -; V: TRBV9; J: TRBJ2-2; DNA: TGTGCCAGCAGCGTATGGCAGGGAGGAACCGGGGAGCTGTTTTTT; CDR3: CASSVWQGGTGELFF
size: few; D: -; V: TRBV5-6; J: TRBJ2-5; DNA: TGTGCCAGCAGCCTAGACGTCCAACGGCGAGGGACCCAGTACTTC; CDR3: CASSLDVQRRGTQYF
size: few; D: -; V: TRBV2; J: TRBJ1-2; DNA: TGTGCCAGCTTAAAGACCAAGGGTGGCTACACCTTC; CDR3: CASLKTKGGYTF
size: many; D: -; V: TRBV30; J: TRBJ2-7; DNA: TGTGCCTGGAGTGTAGTCTACGAGCAGTACTTC; CDR3: CAWSVVYEQYF
size: many; D: TRBD2; V: TRBV7-2; J: TRBJ2-2; DNA: TGTGCCAGCAGCTTCACGAGACTAGCGGGAGAAGGGAACACCGGGGAGCTGTTTTTT; CDR3: CASSFTRLAGEGNTGELFF
size: -; D: -; V: TRBV15; J: TRBJ1-5; DNA: TGTGCCACCAGCAGAACAGGGTTTAGAGATCAGCCCCAGCATTTT; CDR3: CATSRTGFRDQPQHF
size: few; D: TRBD2; V: TRBV29-1; J: TRBJ2-7; DNA: TGCAGCGTTACTAGCGCTTACGAGCAGTACTTC; CDR3: CSVTSAYEQYF
size: -; D: -; V: TRBV5-1; J: TRBJ2-3; DNA: TGCGCCAGCAGCTCCCCGGACAGCACAGATACGCAGTATTTT; CDR3: CASSSPDSTDTQYF
size: few; D: -; V: TRBV7-3; J: TRBJ2-5; DNA: TGTGCCAGCAGCTTAATCTCAGGGGATCAAGAGACCCAGTACTTC; CDR3: CASSLISGDQETQYF
size: -; D: TRBD2; V: TRBV7-2; J: TRBJ2-1; DNA: TGTGCCAGCAGCCGGAAGCAAACTAGCGGGAGGACCAATGAGCAGTTCTTC; CDR3: CASSRKQTSGRTNEQFF
size: few; D: TRBD1; V: TRBV30; J: TRBJ2-7; DNA: TGTGCCTGGAGCGCCAGCCGGACAGGGTGGGTTGGGGAGCAGTACTTC; CDR3: CAWSASRTGWVGEQYF
size: -; D: TRBD2; V: TRBV10-3; J: TRBJ2-7; DNA: TGTGCCATCGGCGGGACTAGCTCCTACGAGCAGTACTTC; CDR3: CAIGGTSSYEQYF
size: many; D: -; V: TRBV30; J: TRBJ2-1; DNA: TGTGCCTGGAGTCGGCTCCAAACAGGAAACAATGAGCAGTTCTTC; CDR3: CAWSRLQTGNNEQFF
size: -; D: -; V: TRBV29-1; J: TRBJ1-3; DNA: TGCAGCGTGGGCGCGACCTCTGGAAACACCATATATTTT; CDR3: CSVGATSGNTIYF
size: few; D: TRBD2; V: TRBV4-1; J: TRBJ2-1; DNA: TGCGCCAGCAGCCAAGTGGCAGCGGGGGTCTCCTACAATGAGCAGTTCTTC; CDR3: CASSQVAAGVSYNEQFF
size: -; D: -; V: TRBV14; J: TRBJ2-1; DNA: TGTGCCAGCAGCCAACTCTTCGGGAGTGCGTACAATGAGCAGTTCTTC; CDR3: CASSQLFGSAYNEQFF
size: few; D: TRBD1; V: TRBV7-2; J: TRBJ2-7; DNA: TGTGCCAGCAGCGCCCGACAGGGGCTGTCCTACGAGCAGTACTTC; CDR3: CASSARQGLSYEQYF
size: -; D: TRBD1; V: TRBV5-4; J: TRBJ2-2; DNA: TGTGCCAGCAGCTTGAGCGGACAGGGGATGACCGGGGAGCTGTTTTTT; CDR3: CASSLSGQGMTGELFF
size: few; D: TRBD1; V: TRBV28; J: TRBJ2-7; DNA: TGTGCCAGCAGTTTAGGTGGGACAGGGAGATACGAGCAGTACTTC; CDR3: CASSLGGTGRYEQYF
size: many; D: -; V: TRBV14; J: TRBJ1-2; DNA: TGTGCCAGCAGCCAAGGGGGAAACTATGGCTACACCTTC; CDR3: CASSQGGNYGYTF
size: many; D: -; V: TRBV15; J: TRBJ2-7; DNA: TGTGCCACCAGCAGAGGACGTTTGGAGCAGTACTTC; CDR3: CATSRGRLEQYF
size: -; D: -; V: TRBV5-1; J: TRBJ1-3; DNA: TGCGCCAGCAGAAAGGTGGATTACAGTGACACCATATATTTT; CDR3: CASRKVDYSDTIYF
size: few; D: -; V: TRBV6-5; J: TRBJ2-2; DNA: TGTGCCAGCAGTTACGGGGCCGGGGAGCTGTTTTTT; CDR3: CASSYGAGELFF
size: -; D: -; V: TRBV29-1; J: TRBJ1-2; DNA: TGCAGCGCGGACGGAACCTATGGCTACACCTTC; CDR3: CSADGTYGYTF
size: -; D: -; V: TRBV5-1; J: TRBJ1-4; DNA: TGCGCCAGCAGAGCAGGGAAGGATGAAAAACTGTTTTTT; CDR3: CASRAGKDEKLFF
size: -; D: TRBD1; V: TRBV25-1; J: TRBJ2-7; DNA: TGTGCCAGCAGTGGTCATCCGGGACAGGTAGTTTACGAGCAGTACTTC; CDR3: CASSGHPGQVVYEQYF
size: -; D: -; V: TRBV5-1; J: TRBJ1-2; DNA: TGCGCCAGCAGCTTGGTACAGGGAAGAGGCTACACCTTC; CDR3: CASSLVQGRGYTF
size: few; D: -; V: TRBV7-6; J: TRBJ1-4; DNA: TGTGCCAGCAGCTTAGGCGGCCCGGAAAGGCGGGACGAAAAACTGTTTTTT; CDR3: CASSLGGPERRDEKLFF
size: -; D: -; V: TRBV19; J: TRBJ2-6; DNA: TGTGCCAGTAGTACCTCCGGGCCCTCTGGGGCCAACGTCCTGACTTTC; CDR3: CASSTSGPSGANVLTF
size: few; D: -; V: TRBV4-1; J: TRBJ1-2; DNA: TGCGCCAGCAGCCAAGACGAACAGGTCCGGGACTACACCTTC; CDR3: CASSQDEQVRDYTF
size: -; D: TRBD1; V: TRBV28; J: TRBJ1-1; DNA: TGTGCCAGCAGTCCAATCCGGGACAGGGGGCAGGTCACTGAAGCTTTCTTT; CDR3: CASSPIRDRGQVTEAFF
size: few; D: TRBD2; V: TRBV5-1; J: TRBJ2-7; DNA: TGCGCCAGCAGGTTGAGCGGGGTCTCCGAGCAGTACTTC; CDR3: CASRLSGVSEQYF
size: many; D: TRBD2; V: TRBV10-3; J: TRBJ2-7; DNA: TGTGTCAGGATCCGGGGTAGCGGGAGCGCGTTGGGAATCGAGCAGTACTTC; CDR3: CVRIRGSGSALGIEQYF
size: few; D: TRBD2; V: TRBV9; J: TRBJ2-7; DNA: TGTGCCAGCAGTGGAGGACTAGCGAAATCATACGAGCAGTACTTC; CDR3: CASSGGLAKSYEQYF
size: -; D: TRBD1; V: TRBV7-8; J: TRBJ1-4; DNA: TGTGCCAGCAGCTTAGTAGTTTGGGGTACTCACAGGGGCGGAGGTGAAAAACTGTTTTTT; CDR3: CASSLVVWGTHRGGGEKLFF
size: many; D: -; V: TRBV18; J: TRBJ2-7; DNA: TGTGCCAGCTCACCAGAACTAGAAAACCACGAGCAGTACTTC; CDR3: CASSPELENHEQYF
size: few; D: -; V: TRBV29-1; J: TRBJ2-7; DNA: TGCAGCGTTGTTGTTACAGAATGGGATAACGAGCAGTACTTC; CDR3: CSVVVTEWDNEQYF
size: few; D: TRBD1; V: TRBV6-1; J: TRBJ1-1; DNA: TGTGCCAGCAGTCCCAACAGGGGGAGCAACACTGAAGCTTTCTTT; CDR3: CASSPNRGSNTEAFF
size: few; D: -; V: TRBV30; J: TRBJ1-3; DNA: TGTGCCTGGAGTGTAAGACTCTCTGGAAACACCATATATTTT; CDR3: CAWSVRLSGNTIYF